This TCR beta chain was captured in a study of blood T cell repertoires in COVID-19. Germline values: CDR1 KGHDR, CDR2 SFDVKD. The junction had 9 bases not matched to a gene; V was cut back by 4 bases and J by 6 bases. The CDR3 spans 16 residues. This table comes from immunoSEQ multiplex PCR, and its TCRdb copy is limited to in-frame clones, with some not included. The data show 120,000 to 150,000 clones, around nine tenths seen once. This receptor was identified in a woman in her forties or fifties with active or convalescent COVID-19. The rearrangement links TRBV24-1 to TRBJ1-5; 9 bases map to TRBD1. The sample was peripheral blood. The CDR3 loop is CATSDPSGTGRQPQHF. CDR3 DNA: TGTGCCACCAGTGACCCGTCCGGGACAGGGCGTCAGCCCCAGCATTTT.